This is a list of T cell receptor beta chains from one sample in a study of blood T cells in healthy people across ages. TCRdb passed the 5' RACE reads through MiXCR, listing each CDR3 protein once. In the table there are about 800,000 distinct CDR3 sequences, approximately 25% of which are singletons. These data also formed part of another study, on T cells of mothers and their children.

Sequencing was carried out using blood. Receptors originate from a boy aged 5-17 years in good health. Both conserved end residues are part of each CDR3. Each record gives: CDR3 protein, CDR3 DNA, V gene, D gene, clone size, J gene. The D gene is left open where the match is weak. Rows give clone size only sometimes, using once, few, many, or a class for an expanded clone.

CDR3: CASSTTGAPYF; DNA: TGTGCCAGCAGTACGACAGGGGCTCCGTACTTC; V: TRBV12-3/TRBV12-4; D: TRBD1; size: few; J: TRBJ2-7
CDR3: CASSQNEKLFF; DNA: TGTGCCAGCAGCCAAAATGAAAAACTGTTTTTT; V: TRBV6-1; D: -; size: few; J: TRBJ1-4
CDR3: CSARDNPGAETQYF; DNA: TGCAGTGCTAGAGATAATCCGGGTGCGGAGACCCAGTACTTC; V: TRBV20-1; D: -; size: -; J: TRBJ2-5
CDR3: CASSRPQGNYNEQFF; DNA: TGCGCCAGCAGCCGTCCACAGGGTAACTACAATGAGCAGTTCTTC; V: TRBV4-1; D: -; size: -; J: TRBJ2-1
CDR3: CASANGGRETQYF; DNA: TGTGCCAGCGCCAACGGGGGCCGGGAGACCCAGTACTTC; V: TRBV6-2/TRBV6-3; D: -; size: -; J: TRBJ2-5
CDR3: CSVVQPFGDEQYF; DNA: TGCAGCGTTGTGCAACCGTTTGGTGACGAGCAGTACTTC; V: TRBV29-1; D: -; size: few; J: TRBJ2-7
CDR3: CASLSYGGGSYEQYF; DNA: TGTGCCAGCCTCTCCTATGGGGGAGGGTCCTACGAGCAGTACTTC; V: TRBV28; D: TRBD2; size: few; J: TRBJ2-7
CDR3: CASSNLAEGTLAKNIQYF; DNA: TGTGCCAGCAGCAATCTAGCGGAGGGGACTCTAGCCAAAAACATTCAGTACTTC; V: TRBV7-9; D: TRBD2; size: once; J: TRBJ2-4
CDR3: CASSEAGPNTEAFF; DNA: TGTGCCAGCAGTGAAGCGGGACCGAACACTGAAGCTTTCTTT; V: TRBV2; D: -; size: few; J: TRBJ1-1
CDR3: CSARALLISYEQYF; DNA: TGCAGTGCTAGAGCCCTATTGATTTCCTACGAGCAGTACTTC; V: TRBV20-1; D: -; size: -; J: TRBJ2-7
CDR3: CASSLDLTSGGVQETQYF; DNA: TGTGCCAGCAGCTTAGACCTAACTAGCGGGGGGGTTCAAGAGACCCAGTACTTC; V: TRBV7-9; D: TRBD2; size: -; J: TRBJ2-5
CDR3: CSVEDGASYTGELFF; DNA: TGCAGCGTTGAAGATGGGGCCAGTTACACCGGGGAGCTGTTTTTT; V: TRBV29-1; D: -; size: -; J: TRBJ2-2
CDR3: CASSPGATSSYNEQFF; DNA: TGTGCCAGCAGCCCCGGCGCTACCAGCTCCTACAATGAGCAGTTCTTC; V: TRBV7-9; D: -; size: few; J: TRBJ2-1
CDR3: CATSDGQGLQETQYF; DNA: TGTGCCACCAGTGACGGACAGGGACTACAAGAGACCCAGTACTTC; V: TRBV24-1; D: -; size: few; J: TRBJ2-5
CDR3: CASRPKGTDTQYF; DNA: TGTGCCAGCAGGCCCAAGGGGACAGATACGCAGTATTTT; V: TRBV6-6; D: -; size: -; J: TRBJ2-3
CDR3: CASSFLTSGETQYF; DNA: TGTGCCAGCAGCTTTCTAACTAGCGGTGAGACCCAATACTTC; V: TRBV7-2; D: TRBD2; size: -; J: TRBJ2-5
CDR3: CASSAARLAGTVMGETQYF; DNA: TGTGCCAGCAGCGCAGCGCGACTAGCGGGAACCGTTATGGGAGAGACCCAGTACTTC; V: TRBV7-9; D: TRBD2; size: once; J: TRBJ2-5
CDR3: CSARDQEYSNQPQHF; DNA: TGCAGTGCTAGAGATCAGGAGTATAGCAATCAGCCCCAGCATTTT; V: TRBV20-1; D: -; size: few; J: TRBJ1-5
CDR3: CASSAVWGREQETQYF; DNA: TGCGCCAGCAGCGCTGTCTGGGGGAGGGAGCAAGAGACCCAGTACTTC; V: TRBV4-3; D: TRBD2; size: few; J: TRBJ2-5
CDR3: CASSQGGPLPTYNEQFF; DNA: TGTGCCAGCAGCCAAGGAGGGCCTCTACCCACCTACAATGAGCAGTTCTTC; V: TRBV3-1; D: -; size: -; J: TRBJ2-1
CDR3: CASSVRRRETQYF; DNA: TGTGCCAGCAGCGTGCGGCGGAGGGAGACCCAGTACTTC; V: TRBV21-1; D: -; size: few; J: TRBJ2-5
CDR3: CVSSSTGGETQYF; DNA: TGTGTCAGCAGTTCGACGGGAGGGGAGACCCAGTACTTC; V: TRBV12-3/TRBV12-4; D: TRBD2; size: -; J: TRBJ2-5
CDR3: CASSPPTSGVVDTQYF; DNA: TGTGCCAGCAGCCCCCCGACTAGCGGGGTGGTAGATACGCAGTATTTT; V: TRBV3-1; D: TRBD2; size: -; J: TRBJ2-3
CDR3: CASSVIRGETQYF; DNA: TGTGCCAGCAGTGTGATTCGCGGAGAGACCCAGTACTTC; V: TRBV2; D: -; size: -; J: TRBJ2-5
CDR3: CASREGRYNEQFF; DNA: TGTGCCAGCAGGGAAGGTAGATACAATGAGCAGTTCTTC; V: TRBV12-3/TRBV12-4; D: -; size: few; J: TRBJ2-1
CDR3: CASSPDTLHEQFF; DNA: TGTGCCAGCAGCCCTGACACTCTCCATGAGCAGTTCTTC; V: TRBV6-2/TRBV6-3; D: -; size: -; J: TRBJ2-1
CDR3: CASSPRTVTYEQYF; DNA: TGTGCCAGCTCACCTAGGACGGTAACCTACGAGCAGTACTTC; V: TRBV18; D: -; size: -; J: TRBJ2-7
CDR3: CASSGTRERNEQFF; DNA: TGCGCCAGCAGCGGGACCCGGGAACGGAATGAGCAGTTCTTC; V: TRBV4-3; D: -; size: -; J: TRBJ2-1
CDR3: CASSLVNRGSYNEQFF; DNA: TGTGCCAGCAGCTTAGTCAACAGAGGCTCCTACAATGAGCAGTTCTTC; V: TRBV7-9; D: -; size: few; J: TRBJ2-1
CDR3: CASSWAGGFRIF; DNA: TGTGCCAGCAGTTGGGCGGGAGGGTTTAGGATCTTC; V: TRBV27; D: TRBD2; size: -; J: TRBJ2-1
CDR3: CASSPSGFAETQYF; DNA: TGTGCCAGCAGCCCTAGCGGGTTCGCAGAGACCCAGTACTTC; V: TRBV7-3; D: TRBD2; size: -; J: TRBJ2-5
CDR3: CASRSLAGVAQFF; DNA: TGTGCCAGCAGATCCCTAGCGGGGGTTGCGCAGTTCTTC; V: TRBV11-2; D: TRBD2; size: few; J: TRBJ2-1
CDR3: CASSQVATGDPYEQYF; DNA: TGCGCCAGCAGCCAAGTAGCTACTGGGGATCCCTACGAGCAGTACTTC; V: TRBV4-3; D: -; size: -; J: TRBJ2-7
CDR3: CASSSAGTSGMYEQYF; DNA: TGCGCCAGCAGCAGCGCCGGGACTAGCGGGATGTACGAGCAGTACTTC; V: TRBV5-1; D: TRBD2; size: -; J: TRBJ2-7
CDR3: CASSDRGQRNYGYTF; DNA: TGTGCCAGCAGCGATAGGGGCCAGCGTAACTATGGCTACACCTTC; V: TRBV7-9; D: -; size: -; J: TRBJ1-2
CDR3: CASSYSPTLLRLGNEKLFF; DNA: TGTGCCAGCAGTTACTCCCCAACCCTTTTGAGGCTGGGGAATGAAAAACTGTTTTTT; V: TRBV6-5; D: -; size: few; J: TRBJ1-4
CDR3: CASSLVPAGDTQYF; DNA: TGTGCCAGCAGCTTAGTCCCCGCGGGAGATACGCAGTATTTT; V: TRBV7-9; D: -; size: -; J: TRBJ2-3
CDR3: CASSYSASGTYEQYF; DNA: TGTGCCAGCAGTTACTCGGCTAGCGGGACCTACGAGCAGTACTTC; V: TRBV6-2/TRBV6-3; D: TRBD2; size: few; J: TRBJ2-7
CDR3: CASSQGVELFF; DNA: TGTGCCAGCAGCCAAGGGGTTGAGCTGTTTTTT; V: TRBV3-1; D: -; size: -; J: TRBJ1-4
CDR3: CASSQDSSGPSLSREKLFF; DNA: TGCGCCAGCAGCCAAGATTCAAGCGGGCCCTCTCTATCGCGGGAAAAACTGTTTTTT; V: TRBV4-3; D: -; size: few; J: TRBJ1-4
CDR3: CASSWGERGYTF; DNA: TGTGCCAGCAGTTGGGGTGAAAGGGGCTACACCTTC; V: TRBV12-3/TRBV12-4; D: -; size: few; J: TRBJ1-2
CDR3: CASSYCRLAGVDEQYF; DNA: TGTGCCAGCAGCTACTGTCGGCTAGCGGGAGTTGACGAGCAGTACTTC; V: TRBV7-4; D: TRBD2; size: -; J: TRBJ2-7
CDR3: CASSLLTGKASYNEQFF; DNA: TGTGCCAGCAGCTTATTGACAGGGAAGGCCTCCTACAATGAGCAGTTCTTC; V: TRBV7-9; D: TRBD1; size: few; J: TRBJ2-1
CDR3: CSASHNQLGARNEQFF; DNA: TGCAGTGCTAGCCACAATCAGTTGGGGGCTCGCAATGAGCAGTTCTTC; V: TRBV20-1; D: -; size: few; J: TRBJ2-1
CDR3: CSVVVNTEAFF; DNA: TGCAGCGTTGTGGTGAACACTGAAGCTTTCTTT; V: TRBV29-1; D: -; size: few; J: TRBJ1-1
CDR3: CSARDDRASEQETQYF; DNA: TGCAGTGCTAGGGATGATCGGGCTAGCGAACAAGAGACCCAGTACTTC; V: TRBV20-1; D: -; size: few; J: TRBJ2-5
CDR3: CASSQDRGTVWEQYF; DNA: TGCGCCAGCAGCCAAGATCGGGGGACCGTGTGGGAGCAGTACTTC; V: TRBV4-1; D: -; size: -; J: TRBJ2-7
CDR3: CAWSGGKGTEAFF; DNA: TGTGCCTGGAGTGGGGGGAAAGGCACTGAAGCTTTCTTT; V: TRBV30; D: -; size: -; J: TRBJ1-1
CDR3: CASSLEFRQGNYGYTF; DNA: TGCGCCAGCAGCTTGGAATTCCGACAGGGAAACTATGGCTACACCTTC; V: TRBV5-1; D: TRBD1; size: -; J: TRBJ1-2
CDR3: CASSTGFGYTF; DNA: TGTGCCAGCAGTACAGGGTTTGGCTACACCTTC; V: TRBV27; D: -; size: few; J: TRBJ1-2
CDR3: CSPKREGYYNEQFF; DNA: TGCAGTCCCAAGCGGGAGGGATACTACAATGAGCAGTTCTTC; V: TRBV20-1; D: TRBD2; size: -; J: TRBJ2-1
CDR3: CASSALGAANTEAFF; DNA: TGTGCCAGCAGTGCCTTAGGGGCAGCGAACACTGAAGCTTTCTTT; V: TRBV2; D: -; size: -; J: TRBJ1-1
CDR3: CASSKRWGNDYGYTF; DNA: TGTGCCAGCAGTAAGCGGTGGGGCAACGACTATGGCTACACCTTC; V: TRBV7-2; D: -; size: -; J: TRBJ1-2
CDR3: CASTRDHRMTDTQYF; DNA: TGTGCCAGCACTCGTGATCACAGGATGACAGATACGCAGTATTTT; V: TRBV9; D: -; size: few; J: TRBJ2-3
CDR3: CASSDRPGREQFF; DNA: TGTGCCAGCAGCGATCGGCCGGGACGCGAGCAGTTCTTC; V: TRBV9; D: -; size: -; J: TRBJ2-1
CDR3: CASSLRTGQTHDTQYF; DNA: TGTGCCAGCAGCTTACGTACGGGACAGACGCATGATACGCAGTATTTT; V: TRBV13; D: TRBD1; size: -; J: TRBJ2-3
CDR3: CASSQDMSGRGKTQYF; DNA: TGCGCCAGCAGCCAAGATATGAGCGGGAGAGGAAAGACCCAGTACTTC; V: TRBV4-3; D: TRBD2; size: few; J: TRBJ2-5
CDR3: CSASGTSGKTGKNIQYF; DNA: TGCAGTGCTTCCGGGACTAGCGGGAAAACGGGCAAAAACATTCAGTACTTC; V: TRBV20-1; D: TRBD2; size: -; J: TRBJ2-4
CDR3: CASSQVGQAYEQYF; DNA: TGCGCCAGCAGCCAAGTGGGACAGGCCTACGAGCAGTACTTC; V: TRBV4-1; D: TRBD1; size: many; J: TRBJ2-7